Reported below is one TCR beta chain. The table came from immunoSEQ multiplex PCR; TCRdb's copy has only in-frame clones and leaves some out. The table has 120,000 or so clones, approximately 92% seen once. The length of the CDR3 is 11 residues. CDR1 and CDR2 from the germline V gene are MNHEY and SVGAGI. Trimming took off 6 bases at V and 11 bases at J, with 12 bases between the two ends. This specimen comes from a study of blood T cell repertoires in COVID-19. Whole-study context: Some COVID-19 samples were acute and others convalescent; all came from the United States, Italy and Spain.

Material for sequencing was peripheral blood. The V call is TRBV6-5, the J call TRBJ2-3; D call uncertain. The TCR originated in a man in his 70s with active or convalescent COVID-19. The DNA of the CDR3 is TGTGCCAGCAGGGCGGAGATAGGGCAGTATTTT. This sequence encodes CASRAEIGQYF.